These T cell receptor beta chains were read from a single sample in a study of blood T cells in healthy people across ages. TCRdb re-called the 5' RACE reads with MiXCR, one entry per CDR3 protein. The sample yields 600,000 to 900,000 distinct CDR3 sequences, 20% to 30% seen once. These data were also filed under a second study, of T cells of mothers and their children.

The sequenced material came from blood. Receptors originate from a boy aged 10-17 years in good health. The CDR3 runs from the conserved cysteine through the conserved F or W. Each record gives: D gene, V gene, J gene, clone size, CDR3 protein, CDR3 DNA. D genes are given only for firm matches. Size values are once, few and many counts, or a class for expanded clones, and some rows have none.

-,TRBV11-2,TRBJ2-5,-,CASSQGQGPHEKYF,TGTGCCAGCAGCCAGGGCCAGGGGCCTCACGAGAAGTACTTC
-,TRBV28,TRBJ2-5,few,CASTLGQQETQYF,TGTGCCAGCACCTTGGGGCAGCAAGAGACCCAGTACTTC
TRBD1,TRBV19,TRBJ2-3,-,CASRTGGGADTQYF,TGTGCCAGTCGGACAGGGGGCGGCGCAGATACGCAGTATTTT
TRBD2,TRBV28,TRBJ2-7,few,CASRPGLAGEQYF,TGTGCCAGCAGACCGGGACTAGCGGGGGAGCAGTACTTC
-,TRBV20-1,TRBJ2-1,-,CSAPMGGGGPNSYNEQFF,TGCAGTGCTCCCATGGGTGGCGGGGGCCCAAACTCCTACAATGAGCAGTTCTTC
-,TRBV30,TRBJ2-1,few,CAWNSHYNEQFF,TGTGCCTGGAACAGCCATTACAATGAGCAGTTCTTC
TRBD2,TRBV11-2,TRBJ2-2,-,CASSFQSGGVNTGELFF,TGTGCCAGCAGCTTTCAAAGCGGGGGAGTGAACACCGGGGAGCTGTTTTTT
-,TRBV28,TRBJ2-7,few,CASSLDSGQYF,TGTGCCAGCAGTCTCGATAGCGGGCAGTACTTC
TRBD2,TRBV5-1,TRBJ2-5,few,CASSSGLAGIETQYF,TGCGCCAGCAGCTCGGGACTAGCGGGGATAGAGACCCAGTACTTC
-,TRBV5-1,TRBJ2-3,-,CASSDFSGADADTQYF,TGCGCCAGCAGCGACTTTTCCGGGGCCGATGCGGATACGCAGTATTTT
-,TRBV12-3/TRBV12-4,TRBJ2-2,-,CASSFGGFNTGELFF,TGTGCCAGCAGTTTCGGGGGTTTCAACACCGGGGAGCTGTTTTTT
-,TRBV7-6,TRBJ2-3,-,CASSLVGEGDTQYF,TGTGCCAGCAGCTTGGTGGGAGAGGGAGATACGCAGTATTTT
-,TRBV3-1,TRBJ2-1,few,CASSQDQGRNEQFF,TGTGCCAGCAGCCAAGATCAGGGGCGCAATGAGCAGTTCTTC
TRBD1,TRBV12-3/TRBV12-4,TRBJ1-2,once,CASSLVPQGDYGYTF,TGTGCCAGCAGTTTAGTTCCCCAGGGGGACTATGGCTACACCTTC
-,TRBV12-5,TRBJ2-5,-,CASGSRGWETQYF,TGTGCTAGTGGTTCCAGGGGATGGGAGACCCAGTACTTC
-,TRBV25-1,TRBJ1-2,few,CASSDYGNYGYTF,TGTGCCAGCAGTGACTACGGGAACTATGGCTACACCTTC
TRBD1,TRBV12-3/TRBV12-4,TRBJ2-5,-,CASTVTGGWQETQYF,TGTGCCAGCACCGTGACAGGGGGCTGGCAAGAGACCCAGTACTTC
-,TRBV4-1,TRBJ1-5,few,CASSHPDPDPFRWPQHF,TGCGCCAGCAGCCATCCCGACCCGGACCCCTTTCGGTGGCCCCAGCATTTT
TRBD1,TRBV12-5,TRBJ2-7,few,CASAGDRGHEQYF,TGTGCTAGTGCCGGGGACAGGGGCCACGAGCAGTACTTC
TRBD1,TRBV5-1,TRBJ1-2,few,CASSWRGQRVDGYTF,TGCGCCAGCAGCTGGAGGGGGCAACGCGTGGACGGCTACACCTTC